This T cell receptor beta chain was recorded in a study of PD-L1 blockade in urothelial cancer. Measured with immunoSEQ multiplex PCR; TCRdb has only the in-frame clones, and not every one. The sample consists of about 90,000 clones, approximately 82% of them appearing once. V lost 4 bases to trimming and J lost 7 bases, with 22 bases between them. The CDR3 totals 16 residues. Time point: peripheral blood 6 weeks after treatment start. The chain employs TRBV6-7 and TRBJ1-1; D remains ambiguous. TRBV6-7 is identified as an open reading frame with a role that is uncertain. The starting material was PBMCs, obtained around atezolizumab (anti-PD-L1) treatment. The TCR sequence derives from a man aged 70-80 years with urothelial cancer. The CDR3 DNA sequence: TGTGCCAGCAGTTGCCCTAATCCGGGATCCAATATTGAAGCTTTCTTT. Its protein is CASSCPNPGSNIEAFF.